The 24 T cell receptor beta chains in this list originate from one sample, sequenced in a study of OX40 agonist ivuxolimab in advanced cancers. Libraries were prepared by immunoSEQ multiplex PCR; TCRdb keeps only in-frame clonotypes and omits some of them. This sample has around 65,000 clones, with approximately 80% found just once. This specimen was CD4+ or CD8+ T cells sorted from blood, taken in a trial of the OX40 agonist ivuxolimab. These receptors came from an adult with an advanced solid tumor such as melanoma, head and neck, liver or kidney cancer.

The J gene is TRBJ1-1, the V gene TRBV30; possibly TRBD1 for D (5 bases). CDR1 is GTSNPN and CDR2 is SVGIG in the germline V gene (reference sequence). Deletions cut 1 base from V and 4 bases from J, with 7 bases between. CDR3 length: 12 residues. The CDR3 region is CAWSGGGTEAFF. The CDR3 region has the DNA TGTGCCTGGAGTGGTGGGGGCACTGAAGCTTTCTTT.

V gene TRBV5-6 combines with J gene TRBJ2-5; 8 bases map to TRBD2. The CDR3 is made up of 15 amino acids. V was clipped by 0 bases and J by 5 bases; unmatched bases: 6. Per the germline V gene, CDR1 is SGHDT and CDR2 is YYEEEE. This CDR3 reads CASSLESGTRETQYF. CDR3 nucleotides: TGTGCCAGCAGCTTGGAGAGCGGGACTAGGGAGACCCAGTACTTC.

This chain joins TRBV27 and TRBJ1-1; 11 bases align to TRBD1. This CDR3 has 13 residues. Germline V gene sequence: CDR1 MNHEY, CDR2 SMNVEV (reference sequence). V was pared by 9 bases and J by 4 bases, with 4 bases of the junction left unmatched. The CDR3 loop is CASKGQGGTEAFF. The CDR3 DNA follows: TGTGCCAGTAAGGGACAGGGGGGCACTGAAGCTTTCTTT.

This clone was observed a few times. The V gene is TRBV5-6, the J gene TRBJ2-5; 7 bases agree with TRBD1. The CDR3 loop spans 15 amino acids. Trimming at V came to 1 base and at J to 2 bases, leaving 5 bases not matched to a gene. Germline V gives CDR1 SGHDT, CDR2 YYEEEE. DNA for the CDR3: TGTGCCAGCAGCTTGCCGGGACAGATACAAGAGACCCAGTACTTC. Encoded protein: CASSLPGQIQETQYF.

CDR3 amino acids: CASSLALGRKGNNEQFF. The DNA of the CDR3 is TGTGCCAGCAGCTTAGCTCTGGGGCGTAAAGGGAACAATGAGCAGTTCTTC. This chain joins TRBV7-4 and TRBJ2-1; maybe TRBD1 (5 bases). Looked up from germline, CDR1 is SGHVT and CDR2 is SQSDAQ. V shed 0 bases and J shed 5 bases, with 17 bases lying between them. CDR3 length: 17 residues.

The V call is TRBV30, the J call TRBJ2-7, with 7 bases that match TRBD2. The CDR3 spans 14 residues. Germline CDR1 reads GTSNPN; CDR2 reads SVGIG (reference sequence). V was pared by 0 bases and J by 7 bases, with 9 bases of the junction left unmatched. This CDR3 is CAWSVVAGVGEQYF. Here the CDR3 DNA reads TGTGCCTGGAGTGTGGTGGCGGGAGTGGGTGAGCAGTACTTC. Full variable domain (rest looked up from reference TRBV30 and TRBJ2-7): SQTIHQWPATLVQPVGSPLSLECTVEGTSNPNLYWYRQAAGRGLQLLFYSVGIGQISSEVPQNLSASRPQDRQFILSSKKLLLSDSGFYLCAWSVVAGVGEQYFGPGTRLTVT.

This clone appeared once. The rearrangement links TRBV2 to TRBJ2-2; 8 bases match TRBD1. V lost 6 bases, J lost 0 bases, and 3 bases stayed unmatched. The CDR3 loop spans 15 amino acids. CDR1 is SNHLY and CDR2 is FYNNEI in the germline V gene. The CDR3 is CASRKDRANTGELFF. The DNA for the CDR3 is TGTGCCAGCAGAAAGGACAGGGCGAACACCGGGGAGCTGTTTTTT.

This chain connects TRBV5-4 to TRBJ2-2, with 9 positions matching TRBD1. CDR1 is SGHNT, CDR2 YYREEE, per germline (reference sequence). The CDR3 has 16 residues. After removal of 4 bases from V and 1 base from J, the junction contained 5 bases not matched to a gene. CDR3 residues: CASSPRTGENTGELFF. The DNA for the CDR3 is TGTGCCAGCAGCCCCCGGACAGGGGAGAACACCGGGGAGCTGTTTTTT.

The rearrangement uses TRBV25-1 and TRBJ1-4; the D is unclear. The germline V gene has CDR1 MGHDK and CDR2 SYGVNS. The CDR3 runs 13 residues. V was cut by 4 bases and J by 7 bases, with 10 bases left in between. The CDR3: CASSVASTEKLFF. The CDR3 DNA reads TGTGCCAGCAGTGTTGCGAGCACTGAAAAACTGTTTTTT.

The gene calls are TRBV6-4 and TRBJ1-2; weak D call: TRBD1 (5 bases). The CDR3 runs to 12 residues. Germline V gene sequence: CDR1 MRHNA, CDR2 SNTAGT. The V end was cut by 6 bases, the J end by 2 bases, with 7 bases between. This CDR3 reads CASSGTNYGYTF. CDR3 coding DNA: TGTGCCAGCAGCGGGACCAACTATGGCTACACCTTC.

The CDR3 nucleotides are TGCGCCAGCAGATCTATGGTCCAGGGCTACACCTTC. Translation gives CASRSMVQGYTF. The chain combines TRBV10-1 with TRBJ1-2; D remains unclear. Germline V gives CDR1 WNHNN, CDR2 SYGVQD (reference sequence). This CDR3 contains 12 residues. The V end was cut by 6 bases, the J end by 8 bases, with 13 bases between.

V is TRBV7-9 and J is TRBJ2-5, with a weak D call TRBD1 (6 bases). The CDR3 is 14 residues long. V lost 1 base, J lost 2 bases, and 8 bases lay in between. Per germline, CDR1 SEHNR and CDR2 FQNEAQ (reference sequence). CDR3 loop: CASSLGTAQETQYF. Written as DNA, the CDR3 is TGTGCCAGCAGCTTAGGGACAGCACAAGAGACCCAGTACTTC.

V is TRBV30 and J is TRBJ1-2, with D perhaps matching TRBD1 (6 bases). CDR1 is GTSNPN, CDR2 SVGIG, per germline (reference sequence). CDR3 length: 13 residues. Between the trimmed V and J ends, which lost 3 bases and 3 bases, there was a span of 11 bases. CDR3 nucleotides: TGTGCCTGGAGGATGACAGGCTACTATGGCTACACCTTC. As protein: CAWRMTGYYGYTF.

The chain joins TRBV30 to TRBJ1-5; 10 positions match TRBD1. Germline loops: CDR1 GTSNPN, CDR2 SVGIG (reference sequence). The CDR3 consists of 13 residues. With V trimmed by 3 bases and J by 7 bases, 3 bases remained unmatched. The CDR3: CAWRGTGVQPQHF. The DNA of the CDR3 is TGTGCCTGGAGGGGGACAGGGGTACAGCCCCAGCATTTT. Full variable domain (missing parts from reference TRBV30 and TRBJ1-5): SQTIHQWPATLVQPVGSPLSLECTVEGTSNPNLYWYRQAAGRGLQLLFYSVGIGQISSEVPQNLSASRPQDRQFILSSKKLLLSDSGFYLCAWRGTGVQPQHFGDGTRLSIL.

V usage is TRBV11-2 and J usage is TRBJ2-7, with no clear D. V was pared by 2 bases and J by 1 base, with 18 bases between. The V gene's germline CDR1 is SGHAT and CDR2 FQNNGV. The CDR3 is 17 amino acids. In nucleotides, the CDR3 is TGTGCCAGCAGCTTACTTCAGGACCCGTTAATTTCCTACGAGCAGTACTTC. It translates to CASSLLQDPLISYEQYF.

This chain joins TRBV10-3 and TRBJ1-1, with D tentatively TRBD1 (5 bases). The CDR3 extends over 13 amino acids. The V end was cut by 6 bases, the J end by 1 base, with 9 bases between. Germline loops: CDR1 ENHRY, CDR2 SYGVKD. CDR3 sequence (DNA): TGTGCCATCAGGAGGGGCCAGAACACTGAAGCTTTCTTT. Protein sequence: CAIRRGQNTEAFF.

J is TRBJ1-5 and V is TRBV28; 9 bases are shared with TRBD1. The V gene end was trimmed by 4 bases and the J gene end by 6 bases; junction bases not matched to a gene: 4. The CDR3 has 14 residues. Per germline, CDR1 MDHEN and CDR2 SYDVKM. CDR3 in amino acids: CASSSQGAVQPQHF. CDR3 DNA: TGTGCCAGCAGTTCACAGGGGGCGGTTCAGCCCCAGCATTTT.

This sequence joins TRBV6-5 and TRBJ1-4; tentatively, D is TRBD1 (6 bases). The CDR3 spans 15 residues. Per the germline V gene, CDR1 is MNHEY and CDR2 is SVGAGI. Trimming shortened V by 6 bases and J by 2 bases, and 13 bases separated the two germline ends. The CDR3 DNA sequence: TGTGCCAGCAGCGAGCAGGGGAGGACTAATGAAAAACTGTTTTTT. Translated, it gives CASSEQGRTNEKLFF.

The rearrangement links TRBV28 to TRBJ2-5; no firm D call. Trimming removed 8 bases from V and 5 bases from J, with 12 bases in between. The CDR3 is 12 residues long. Per germline, CDR1 MDHEN and CDR2 SYDVKM. The CDR3 here is CASRVSGETQYF. Written as DNA, the CDR3 is TGTGCCAGCCGGGTCTCAGGCGAGACCCAGTACTTC.

The CDR3 nucleotides read TGTGCCAGCAGGCCACAGGGGATACGCGGGGAGACCCAGTACTTC. This gives the protein CASRPQGIRGETQYF. The chain combines TRBV27 with TRBJ2-5; 7 nucleotides line up with TRBD1. V shed 6 bases, J shed 5 bases, and the junction held 12 bases outside the gene matches. The CDR3 runs to 15 residues. Germline CDR1 and CDR2: MNHEY and SMNVEV (reference sequence).

The CDR3 loop is CASSKRPNTGELFF. The CDR3 nucleotides are TGTGCCAGCAGCAAAAGGCCGAACACCGGGGAGCTGTTTTTT. The V and J genes are TRBV11-3 and TRBJ2-2; no definite D call. Germline loops: CDR1 SGHNT, CDR2 YENEEA. There are 14 residues in the CDR3. The germline V and J ends were trimmed by 5 bases and 0 bases, with 7 bases remaining between them.

The chain is built from TRBV29-1 and TRBJ2-3; perhaps TRBD2 as D (5 bases). Germline lookup yields CDR1 SQVTM and CDR2 ANQGSEA. V lost 8 bases and J 4 bases, leaving 16 bases between the germline ends. The CDR3 is 13 amino acids. CDR3 region: CSTQRTSPDTQYF. The CDR3 region has the DNA TGCAGCACCCAGCGGACCAGCCCAGATACGCAGTATTTT.

The V and J genes are TRBV6-6 and TRBJ1-1; D perhaps matches TRBD1 (6 bases). The CDR3 length is 14 residues. V was shortened by 5 bases and J by 4 bases, with 14 bases between the two germline ends. Germline CDR1 and CDR2: MNHNY and SVGAGI (reference sequence). In DNA form, the CDR3 reads TGTGCCAGCAGTCCACAGGGTTGGGCCACTGAAGCTTTCTTT. Encoded protein: CASSPQGWATEAFF.

This chain links TRBV28 with TRBJ2-2, with 9 bases matching TRBD1. J was trimmed by 5 bases and V by 6 bases; bases with no gene match: 7. Germline loops: CDR1 MDHEN, CDR2 SYDVKM. The CDR3 is 15 residues long. The CDR3 nucleotides are TGTGCCAGCAGGCCACAGGGGGCGAGGACCGGGGAGCTGTTTTTT. Translating it yields CASRPQGARTGELFF.